This T cell receptor (beta chain) was captured in a study of T cell responses to AZD1222 COVID-19 vaccine. The germline V gene encodes CDR1 SGHRS and CDR2 YFSETQ. The CDR3 consists of 14 residues. J was trimmed by 7 bases and V by 2 bases; bases with no gene match: 5. Profiled with immunoSEQ multiplex PCR; TCRdb holds only in-frame clones, not every one. In the table there are about 83,000 clones, around 89% of which are singletons. The chain carries TRBV5-1 and TRBJ2-7; 11 nucleotides align to TRBD2. The sequences come from peripheral blood, collected on day 0 of MenACWY control vaccination. The TCR sequence derives from an adult in good health. The CDR3 DNA follows: TGCGCCAGCAGCTTAGGACTAGCGGGTTGGGAGCAGTACTTC. Amino acids: CASSLGLAGWEQYF.